The 20 T cell receptor beta chains listed next were all sequenced from one sample in a study of T cell changes during pregnancy in multiple sclerosis. Produced via immunoSEQ multiplex PCR; TCRdb's table is partial and in-frame only. The sample consists of tens of thousands of clones, around 90% of them appearing once. Sequenced here: peripheral blood, sampled in the third trimester of pregnancy. Receptors originate from a female donor with multiple sclerosis, enrolled in a pregnancy study.

The J gene is TRBJ1-5, the V gene TRBV7-6; D may be TRBD1 (5 bases). The germline V gene encodes CDR1 SGHVS and CDR2 FNYEAQ. CDR3 length: 15 amino acids. V lost 5 bases and J lost 7, with 18 bases in between. Here the CDR3 DNA reads TGTGCCAGCAGCCCCGGGGGGGGATCATGGCAGCCCCAGCATTTT. It encodes CASSPGGGSWQPQHF.

This clone was seen just once. J is TRBJ1-2 and V is TRBV19; tentative D call: TRBD1 (6 bases). V lost 5 bases to trimming and J lost 3 bases, with 22 bases between them. The CDR3 runs 17 residues. Germline lookup yields CDR1 LNHDA and CDR2 SQIVND (reference sequence). The CDR3 sequence: CASSSRPRTAVDYGYTF. The CDR3, as DNA: TGTGCCAGTAGTTCTAGGCCCCGGACAGCCGTGGACTATGGCTACACCTTC.

The CDR3 DNA reads TGCGCCAGCAGGGTGCAGACAACTAATGAAAAACTGTTTTTT. Its protein product is CASRVQTTNEKLFF. V gene TRBV5-1 combines with J gene TRBJ1-4; D unclear. Trimming left V 5 bases short and J 0 bases short, with 8 bases between. Looked up from germline, CDR1 is SGHRS and CDR2 is YFSETQ. The CDR3 is made up of 14 amino acids. The full variable domain, its missing parts supplied by reference TRBV5-1 and TRBJ1-4, is KAGVTQTPRYLIKTRGQQVTLSCSPISGHRSVSWYQQTPGQGLQFLFEYFSETQRNKGNFPGRFSGRQFSNSRSEMNVSTLELGDSALYLCASRVQTTNEKLFFGSGTQLSVL.

The V call is TRBV28, the J call TRBJ1-2, with 11 bases fitting TRBD1. CDR3 length: 14 amino acids. Germline V gene lookup returns CDR1 MDHEN and CDR2 SYDVKM. V lost 6 bases to trimming and J lost 6 bases; unmatched junction nucleotides: 6. The CDR3, as DNA: TGTGCCAGCAGATCACCGGGACAGGGGGATGGCTACACCTTC. Its protein is CASRSPGQGDGYTF.

This rearrangement joins TRBV6-6 to TRBJ2-7, with 9 bases lining up with TRBD1. The CDR3 covers 16 residues. Germline loops: CDR1 MNHNY, CDR2 SVGAGI (reference sequence). V lost 0 bases to trimming and J lost 1 base; unmatched junction nucleotides: 4. CDR3: CASSYSGQGISYEQYF. The CDR3 DNA follows: TGTGCCAGCAGTTACTCAGGACAGGGGATTTCCTACGAGCAGTACTTC.

The chain links TRBV5-6 to TRBJ2-3; 7 bases agree with TRBD2. CDR3 length: 13 residues. V lost 4 bases and J lost 5; bases outside the gene matches: 4. Germline V gene sequence: CDR1 SGHDT, CDR2 YYEEEE. The CDR3 protein is CASSRGVVDTQYF. The CDR3 bases are TGTGCCAGCAGCCGGGGGGTGGTAGATACGCAGTATTTT.

A word on this clone: An end of the junction differs from the germline gene, which may be a read error. The chain combines TRBV7-7 with TRBJ2-1; D call uncertain. CDR1 is SSHAT, CDR2 FNYEAQ, per germline (reference sequence). This CDR3 is 15 amino acids long. CDR3 protein: CASSLEVTELNEQFF. CDR3 nucleotide sequence: TGTGCTAGCAGCTTAGAGGTTACAGAATTGAATGAGCAGTTCTTC.

This chain links TRBV5-1 with TRBJ2-2; TRBD2 matches at 8 bases. The J segment lost 0 bases and the V segment lost 5 bases, leaving 3 bases of the junction unmatched. Germline V lookup: CDR1 SGHRS, CDR2 YFSETQ. The CDR3 has 15 amino acids. The CDR3 protein is CASRAGGANTGELFF. CDR3 nucleotide sequence: TGCGCCAGCAGGGCGGGGGGAGCGAACACCGGGGAGCTGTTTTTT.

This chain links TRBV13 with TRBJ2-3; 12 positions match TRBD2. J lost 6 bases, V lost 6 bases, and 7 bases had no gene match. Germline V gene data show CDR1 as PRHDT and CDR2 as FYEKMQ (reference sequence). The CDR3 is 15 residues long. The CDR3 DNA follows: TGTGCCAGCAGTTCGGGACTAGCGGGCCGGGATACGCAGTATTTT. Protein: CASSSGLAGRDTQYF.

The chain links TRBV7-3 to TRBJ2-2, with D possibly TRBD2 on 7 matching bases. Trimming cost V 5 bases and J 8 bases, with 12 bases left between them. Per the germline V gene, CDR1 is SGHTA and CDR2 is FQGTGA. This CDR3 is 13 amino acids long. CDR3 DNA: TGTGCCAGCAGCCAAGGGGGGGTAGGGGAGCTGTTTTTT. Its translation is CASSQGGVGELFF.

The J gene is TRBJ2-1, the V gene TRBV29-1, with TRBD2 identical over 12 bases. Germline CDR1 reads SQVTM; CDR2 reads ANQGSEA. This CDR3 region has 14 residues. V shed 4 bases and J 8 bases; nucleotides not matched to a gene: 6. The CDR3 coding sequence is TGCAGCGTTGTGACTAGCGGGAGTAACGATGAGCAGTTCTTC. Protein: CSVVTSGSNDEQFF.

J is TRBJ2-4 and V is TRBV7-2; no clear D gene. Trimming pared 6 bases from V and 8 bases from J, leaving 17 bases between. The CDR3 is 14 residues long. CDR1 is SGHTA and CDR2 is FQGNSA in the germline V gene. The CDR3 sequence is CASRPARGRDIQYF. CDR3 in DNA: TGTGCCAGCAGGCCCGCCCGAGGTCGGGACATTCAGTACTTC.

V is TRBV4-1 and J is TRBJ2-1; possible D gene TRBD1, 6 bases. The V gene lost 6 bases and the J gene lost 3 bases, with 6 bases spanning the gap. The CDR3 length is 12 residues. The germline CDR1 and CDR2 sequences are MGHRA and YSYEKL. The CDR3 is CASRDSYNEQFF. As DNA, the CDR3 is TGCGCCAGCAGGGACAGCTACAATGAGCAGTTCTTC.

The V gene is TRBV4-1, the J gene TRBJ2-7; TRBD1 matches at 10 bases. Germline V CDR1 and CDR2: MGHRA, YSYEKL. This CDR3 has 13 amino acids. Germline trimming cut 8 bases from V and 3 bases from J; bases unmatched to any gene: 4. The CDR3, as DNA: TGCGCCAGCGCCTGGACAGGGGGCTACGAGCAGTACTTC. It specifies CASAWTGGYEQYF.

The chain uses TRBV5-1 and TRBJ1-2, with D maybe TRBD1 (5 bases). CDR1 SGHRS and CDR2 YFSETQ come from the germline V gene. The CDR3 is 17 residues long. The ends were cut back, 2 bases at V and 6 bases at J, with 23 bases in the middle. The CDR3 protein is CASSLSPPGKLVDGYTF. The CDR3 region has the DNA TGCGCCAGCAGCTTAAGCCCGCCAGGGAAATTGGTGGATGGCTACACCTTC.

This chain connects TRBV7-3 to TRBJ2-1, with D hard to call. The CDR3 is made up of 15 amino acids. Trimming cost V 3 bases and J 0 bases, with 9 bases left between them. CDR1 is SGHTA and CDR2 is FQGTGA in the germline V gene. The CDR3 DNA reads TGTGCCAGCAGCTTTTCCTATAACTCCTACAATGAGCAGTTCTTC. Encoded protein: CASSFSYNSYNEQFF.

The rearrangement links TRBV5-1 to TRBJ1-2, with D uncertain. Between the trimmed V and J ends, which lost 1 base and 2 bases, there was a span of 9 bases. The CDR3 has 14 amino acids. Per the germline V gene, CDR1 is SGHRS and CDR2 is YFSETQ. DNA for the CDR3: TGCGCCAGCAGCTTGCCCCCCCCAAACTATGGCTACACCTTC. This codes for CASSLPPPNYGYTF.

The chain carries TRBV5-4 and TRBJ1-3; 12 positions agree with TRBD1. Looked up from germline, CDR1 is SGHNT and CDR2 is YYREEE (reference sequence). J lost 4 bases, V lost 0 bases, and 2 bases had no gene match. The CDR3 runs to 16 residues. The CDR3 DNA is TGTGCCAGCAGCTTGGGGGACAGGGGGCTCGGAAACACCATATATTTT. Protein product: CASSLGDRGLGNTIYF. Filled out from reference TRBV5-4 and TRBJ1-3, the complete variable domain reads ETGVTQSPTHLIKTRGQQVTLRCSSQSGHNTVSWYQQALGQGPQFIFQYYREEENGRGNFPPRFSGLQFPNYSSELNVNALELDDSALYLCASSLGDRGLGNTIYFGEGSWLTVV.

V is TRBV6-5 and J is TRBJ1-3; D not certain. The germline CDR1 and CDR2 sequences are MNHEY and SVGAGI. This CDR3 contains 15 residues. Trimming pared 0 bases from V and 0 bases from J, leaving 6 bases between. The CDR3: CASSYSPGSGNTIYF. CDR3 nucleotides: TGTGCCAGCAGTTACTCGCCGGGCTCTGGAAACACCATATATTTT.

This sequence joins TRBV30 and TRBJ2-7; D is unresolved. There are 13 residues in the CDR3. Trimming removed 2 bases at V and 4 bases at J, with 12 bases between. The germline CDR1 and CDR2 sequences are GTSNPN and SVGIG (reference sequence). The DNA for the CDR3 is TGTGCCTGGAGTTTCCGTAATCAGTACGAGCAGTACTTC. Its protein product is CAWSFRNQYEQYF.